This T cell receptor (beta chain) was sequenced for a study of patients and donors after allogeneic stem cell transplantation. This clonotype was observed once. TCRdb recomputed calls from the RT-PCR reads with MiXCR, one row per CDR3 protein. The table records about 200,000 distinct CDR3 sequences, more than 35% of them present only once. This CDR3 region has 14 residues. Germline CDR1 and CDR2: SGHNT and YYREEE (reference sequence). Trimming removed 3 bases at V and 1 base at J, with 10 bases between. The source material was blood, either unsorted or a sorted T cell fraction (not recorded which). The clonotype was recovered from a human donor who was either an allogeneic HSCT recipient or a stem cell or donor lymphocyte infusion donor (not recorded which). It is not recorded whose cells these are; they may come from a transplant donor. The chain is built from TRBV5-4 and TRBJ2-5, with D perhaps matching TRBD1 (5 bases). CDR3 residues: CASSSDSLQETQYF. CDR3 nucleotides: TGTGCCAGCAGCTCTGACAGCCTCCAAGAGACCCAGTACTTC. Looking up the rest from reference TRBV5-4 and TRBJ2-5 gives the full variable domain: ETGVTQSPTHLIKTRGQQVTLRCSSQSGHNTVSWYQQALGQGPQFIFQYYREEENGRGNFPPRFSGLQFPNYSSELNVNALELDDSALYLCASSSDSLQETQYFGPGTRLLVL.